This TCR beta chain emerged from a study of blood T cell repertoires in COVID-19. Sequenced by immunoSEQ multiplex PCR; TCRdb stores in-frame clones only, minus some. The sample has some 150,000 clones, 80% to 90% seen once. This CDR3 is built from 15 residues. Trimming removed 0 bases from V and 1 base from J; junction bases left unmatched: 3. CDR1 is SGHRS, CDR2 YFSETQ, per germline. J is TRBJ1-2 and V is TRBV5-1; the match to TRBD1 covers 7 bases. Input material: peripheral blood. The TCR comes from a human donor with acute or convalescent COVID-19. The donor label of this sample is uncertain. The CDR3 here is CASSLGTGINYGYTF. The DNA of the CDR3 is TGCGCCAGCAGCTTGGGGACAGGAATTAACTATGGCTACACCTTC.